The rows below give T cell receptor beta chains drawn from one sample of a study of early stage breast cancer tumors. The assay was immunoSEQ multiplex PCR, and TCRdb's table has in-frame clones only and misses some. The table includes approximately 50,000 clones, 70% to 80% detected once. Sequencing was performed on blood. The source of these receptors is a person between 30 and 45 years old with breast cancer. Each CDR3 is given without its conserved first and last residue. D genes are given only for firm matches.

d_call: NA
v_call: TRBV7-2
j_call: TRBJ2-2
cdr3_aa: ASSLIRTNTGELF

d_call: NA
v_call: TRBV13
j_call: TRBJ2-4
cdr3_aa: ASGGRQNIQY

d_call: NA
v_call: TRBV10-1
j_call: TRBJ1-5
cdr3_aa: ASRPTVDQPQH

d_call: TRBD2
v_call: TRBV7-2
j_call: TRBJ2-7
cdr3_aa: ASSSRVAGGAYEQY

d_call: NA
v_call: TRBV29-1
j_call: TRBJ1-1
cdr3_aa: SVSSRANTEAF

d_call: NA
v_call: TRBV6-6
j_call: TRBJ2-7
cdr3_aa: ASSYSVGYEQY

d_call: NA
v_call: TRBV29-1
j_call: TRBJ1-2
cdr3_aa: SAGGGTYGYT

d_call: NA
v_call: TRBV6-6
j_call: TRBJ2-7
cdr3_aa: ASSYVRTTYYEQY

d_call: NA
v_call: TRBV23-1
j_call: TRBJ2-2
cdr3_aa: ASGVEAGELF

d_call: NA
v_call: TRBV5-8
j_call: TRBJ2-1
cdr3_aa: ASHPARDSYYNEQF

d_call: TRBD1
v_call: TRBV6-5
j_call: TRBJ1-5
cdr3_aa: ASSYKGARNQPQH

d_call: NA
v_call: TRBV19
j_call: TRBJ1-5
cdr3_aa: ASSIERKLNQPQH

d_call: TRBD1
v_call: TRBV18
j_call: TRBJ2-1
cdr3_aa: ASSPRTGDEQF

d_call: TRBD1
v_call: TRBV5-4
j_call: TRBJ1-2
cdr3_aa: ASSSPDRVSYGYT

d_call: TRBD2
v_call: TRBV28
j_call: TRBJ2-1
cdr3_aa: ASSELSWGGF

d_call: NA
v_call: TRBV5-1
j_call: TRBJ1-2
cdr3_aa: ASSPDSPNYGYT

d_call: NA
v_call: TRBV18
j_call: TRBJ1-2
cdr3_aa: ASSPSWLGRDNYGYT

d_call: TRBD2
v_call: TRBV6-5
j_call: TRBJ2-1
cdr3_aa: ASSYTSGRSNEQF

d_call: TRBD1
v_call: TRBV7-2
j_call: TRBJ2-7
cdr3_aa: ASSLEGQKYEQY

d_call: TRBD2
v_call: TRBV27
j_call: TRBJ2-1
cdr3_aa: ASSLPLADYNEQF

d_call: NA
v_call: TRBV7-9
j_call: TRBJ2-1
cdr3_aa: ASSSRWTSSYNEQF

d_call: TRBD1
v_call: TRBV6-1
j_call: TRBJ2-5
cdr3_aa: ASSEAEGQGGETQY

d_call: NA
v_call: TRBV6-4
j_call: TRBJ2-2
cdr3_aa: ASSPGTPDTGELF

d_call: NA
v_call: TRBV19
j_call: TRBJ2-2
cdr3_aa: ASSIQLQGTGELF

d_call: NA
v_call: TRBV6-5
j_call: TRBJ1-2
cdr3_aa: ASIDRLASGYT

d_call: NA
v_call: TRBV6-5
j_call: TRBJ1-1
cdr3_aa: ASSYYGPETAEAF

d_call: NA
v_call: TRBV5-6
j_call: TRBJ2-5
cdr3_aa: ASSLVSRLYQETQY

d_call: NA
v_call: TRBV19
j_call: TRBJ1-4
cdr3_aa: ASSIVHREEKLF

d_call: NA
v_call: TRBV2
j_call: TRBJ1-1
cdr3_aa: ASSADGNTEAF

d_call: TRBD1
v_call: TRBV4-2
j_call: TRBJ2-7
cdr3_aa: ASSRPGQGAYEQY

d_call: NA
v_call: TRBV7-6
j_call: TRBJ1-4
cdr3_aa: ASSLGTQGGVNEKLF

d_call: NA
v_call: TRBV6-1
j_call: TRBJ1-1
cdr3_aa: ASSDIEVMNTEAF

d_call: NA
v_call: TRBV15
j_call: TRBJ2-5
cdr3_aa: ATSSPQDVQETQY

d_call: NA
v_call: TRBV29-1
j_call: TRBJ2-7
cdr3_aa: SVLLGTYEQY

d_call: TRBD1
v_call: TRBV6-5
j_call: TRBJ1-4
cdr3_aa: ASSGQANEKLF

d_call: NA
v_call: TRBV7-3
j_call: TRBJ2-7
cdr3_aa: ASSRPGGEQY